This TCR beta chain appears in the sequencing data of a study of T cells after yellow fever vaccination. About the research overall: The fractions with low cell numbers were processed using SMART-Seq v4 Ultra Low Input. Notes on the study in general: The booster response re-showed most primary clones: around 96% CD4, about 89% CD8.

This clonotype showed up just a few times. What it binds is not known. A universal primer site and UMIs were added as TCR cDNA was made by 5'RACE template switching. TCRdb itself ran the 5' RACE reads through MiXCR, one entry per CDR3 protein. The data contain about 74,000 distinct CDR3 sequences, roughly 6.9% of them seen just once; the ten biggest clones take up roughly 35%. This CDR3 has 17 amino acids. V lost 5 bases, J lost 0 bases, and 20 bases lay in between. CDR1 is DFQATT, CDR2 SNEGSKA, per germline (reference sequence). Sequencing was performed on CD8+ T cells sorted from PBMCs, taken about 5 days after the first yellow fever vaccination. The chain has TRBV20-1 and TRBJ1-3, with D perhaps matching TRBD1 (6 bases). The source of this sequence is a man aged 18-30 years who received the YFV17D yellow fever vaccine. The CDR3: CSAGVRQARSSGNTIYF. CDR3 in DNA: TGCAGTGCTGGGGTTAGACAGGCCCGGAGCTCTGGAAACACCATATATTTT.